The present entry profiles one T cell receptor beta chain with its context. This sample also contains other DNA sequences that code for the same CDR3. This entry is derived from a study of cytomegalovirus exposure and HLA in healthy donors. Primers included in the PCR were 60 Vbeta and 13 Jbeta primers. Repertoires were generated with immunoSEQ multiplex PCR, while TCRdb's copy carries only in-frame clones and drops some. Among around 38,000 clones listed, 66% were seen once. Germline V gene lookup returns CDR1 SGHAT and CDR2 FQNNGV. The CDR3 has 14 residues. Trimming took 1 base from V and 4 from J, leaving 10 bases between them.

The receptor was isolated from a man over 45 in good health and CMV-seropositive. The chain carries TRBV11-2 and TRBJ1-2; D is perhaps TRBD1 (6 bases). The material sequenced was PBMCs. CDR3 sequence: CASSLVQGAYGYTF. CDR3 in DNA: TGTGCCAGCAGCTTAGTACAGGGTGCCTATGGCTACACCTTC.